Listed here are 9 T cell receptor beta chains from one sample, sequenced in a study of blood T cells in healthy people across ages. Combining a sample-barcoded 5' primer with a J-beta primer mix, a second PCR ran for roughly 7 to 11 cycles. TCRdb reanalysed the 5' RACE reads using MiXCR and keeps one entry per CDR3 protein. The sample records more than 1,400,000 distinct CDR3 sequences, about 40% being singletons. The sequenced material came from blood. These receptors came from a woman aged 18-29 years in good health.

The J gene is TRBJ2-7, the V gene TRBV25-1; D unresolved. Germline V gives CDR1 MGHDK, CDR2 SYGVNS. This CDR3 spans 15 amino acids. The ends were cut back, 2 bases at V and 2 bases at J, with 13 bases in the middle. As DNA, the CDR3 is TGTGCCAGCAGTGAAGTGGTTGGTAGCCCCTACGAGCAGTACTTC. Translation gives CASSEVVGSPYEQYF.

The rearrangement uses TRBV9 and TRBJ2-1; TRBD2 matches at 13 bases. The germline CDR1 and CDR2 sequences are SGDLS and YYNGEE. This CDR3 comprises 17 residues. With 4 bases clipped from V and 7 bases from J, the junction kept 11 bases outside the gene matches. CDR3 amino acids: CASSPYPGTSGVNEQFF. The CDR3 coding sequence is TGTGCCAGCAGCCCCTACCCTGGGACTAGCGGGGTTAATGAGCAGTTCTTC.

The chain employs TRBV4-1 and TRBJ2-1, with no clear D. Per germline, CDR1 MGHRA and CDR2 YSYEKL. The CDR3 covers 14 residues. V lost 5 bases, J lost 5 bases, and 13 bases lay in between. DNA for the CDR3: TGCGCCAGCAGCTTCCTTGGCGCTAACAATGAGCAGTTCTTC. It is translated as CASSFLGANNEQFF.

This sequence joins TRBV11-2 and TRBJ2-1; D remains unclear. The CDR3 is made up of 15 amino acids. Germline assignment: CDR1 SGHAT and CDR2 FQNNGV. Trimming removed 3 bases from V and 2 bases from J, with 11 bases in between. In nucleotides, the CDR3 is TGTGCCAGCAGCTTCCGCTTGGTCGCCTACAATGAGCAGTTCTTC. Translation gives CASSFRLVAYNEQFF.

This rearrangement joins TRBV18 to TRBJ2-1; D is possibly TRBD1 (6 bases). This CDR3 is 13 amino acids long. V was pared by 3 bases and J by 10 bases, with 13 bases between. Germline CDR1 and CDR2: KGHSH and LQKENI. The DNA of the CDR3 is TGTGCCAGCTCACCTTACAGGGAAAGCGAGCAGTTCTTC. The encoded protein is CASSPYRESEQFF.

CDR3 in amino acids: CASSFSMGLLDYGYTF. The CDR3 nucleotides are TGTGCCAGCAGTTTCAGTATGGGGCTTCTTGACTATGGCTACACCTTC. The V call is TRBV6-5, the J call TRBJ1-2, with TRBD1 as a possible D gene (5 bases). This CDR3 has 16 residues. Germline V lookup: CDR1 MNHEY, CDR2 SVGAGI. V lost 4 bases and J 3 bases, leaving 18 bases between the germline ends.

About this clonotype: Germline and junction disagree at one end, which may indicate a read error. The chain joins TRBV6-2 or TRBV6-3 to TRBJ2-5; perhaps TRBD1 as D (6 bases). The CDR3 spans 13 residues. The germline V gene has CDR1 MNHEY and CDR2 SVGEGT. CDR3 in DNA: TGTGCCGGCAGTTTCTCCGACAGGTCGGTGCAGTACTTC. The encoded protein is CAGSFSDRSVQYF.

This clonotype was seen a few times. The chain combines TRBV27 with TRBJ2-1; D is perhaps TRBD2 (8 bases). Per germline, CDR1 MNHEY and CDR2 SMNVEV (reference sequence). Trimming removed 4 bases from V and 8 bases from J, with 24 bases in between. CDR3 size: 17 residues. The CDR3 loop is CASSSRLSGARGDEQFF. The CDR3 DNA is TGTGCCAGCAGTTCCCGTCTTAGCGGGGCCAGGGGGGATGAGCAGTTCTTC.

The sample holds one count of this clonotype. The V gene is TRBV28, the J gene TRBJ2-7; 8 bases fit TRBD2. In germline, CDR1 is MDHEN, CDR2 SYDVKM. V shed 3 bases, J shed 0 bases, and the junction held 7 bases outside the gene matches. CDR3 length: 16 residues. The CDR3 reads CASSFTLAVSSYEQYF. CDR3 DNA: TGTGCCAGCAGTTTTACACTAGCGGTGAGCTCCTACGAGCAGTACTTC.